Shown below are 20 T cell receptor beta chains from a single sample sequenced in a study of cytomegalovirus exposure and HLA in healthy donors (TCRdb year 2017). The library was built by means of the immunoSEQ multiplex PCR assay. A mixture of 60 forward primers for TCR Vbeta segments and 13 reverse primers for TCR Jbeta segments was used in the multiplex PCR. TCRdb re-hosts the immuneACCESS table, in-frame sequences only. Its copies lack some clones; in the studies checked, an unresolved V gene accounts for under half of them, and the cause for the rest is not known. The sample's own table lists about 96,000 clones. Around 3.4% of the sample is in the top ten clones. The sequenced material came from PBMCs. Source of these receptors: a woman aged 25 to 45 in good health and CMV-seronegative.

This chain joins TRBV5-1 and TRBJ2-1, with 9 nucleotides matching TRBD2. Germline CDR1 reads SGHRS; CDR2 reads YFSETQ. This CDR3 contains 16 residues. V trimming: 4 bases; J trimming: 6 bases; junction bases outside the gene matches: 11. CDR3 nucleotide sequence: TGCGCCAGCAGCCCGACGGCTAGCGGGGAGGGCAATGAGCAGTTCTTC. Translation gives CASSPTASGEGNEQFF.

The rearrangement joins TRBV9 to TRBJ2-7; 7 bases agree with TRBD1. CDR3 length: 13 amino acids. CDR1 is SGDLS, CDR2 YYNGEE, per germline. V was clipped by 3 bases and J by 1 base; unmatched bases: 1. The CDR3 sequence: CASSGTGSYEQYF. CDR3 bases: TGTGCCAGCAGCGGGACAGGTTCCTACGAGCAGTACTTC. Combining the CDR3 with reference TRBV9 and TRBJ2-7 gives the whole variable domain DSGVTQTPKHLITATGQRVTLRCSPRSGDLSVYWYQQSLDQGLQFLIQYYNGEERAKGNILERFSAQQFPDLHSELNLSSLELGDSALYFCASSGTGSYEQYFGPGTRLTVT.

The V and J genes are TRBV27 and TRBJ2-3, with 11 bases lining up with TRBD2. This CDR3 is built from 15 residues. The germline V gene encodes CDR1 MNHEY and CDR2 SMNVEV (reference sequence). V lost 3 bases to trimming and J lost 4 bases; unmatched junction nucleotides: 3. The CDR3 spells CASSLTSGNSDTQYF. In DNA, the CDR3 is TGTGCCAGCAGTTTGACTAGCGGGAACTCAGATACGCAGTATTTT.

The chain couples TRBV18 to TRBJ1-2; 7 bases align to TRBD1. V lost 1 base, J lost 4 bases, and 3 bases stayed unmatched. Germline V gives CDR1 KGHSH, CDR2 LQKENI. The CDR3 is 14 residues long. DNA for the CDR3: TGTGCCAGCTCACCACTGAGGACAGGCTATGGCTACACCTTC. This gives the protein CASSPLRTGYGYTF. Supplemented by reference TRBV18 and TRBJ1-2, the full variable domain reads NAGVMQNPRHLVRRRGQEARLRCSPMKGHSHVYWYRQLPEEGLKFMVYLQKENIIDESGMPKERFSAEFPKEGPSILRIQQVVRGDSAAYFCASSPLRTGYGYTFGSGTRLTVV.

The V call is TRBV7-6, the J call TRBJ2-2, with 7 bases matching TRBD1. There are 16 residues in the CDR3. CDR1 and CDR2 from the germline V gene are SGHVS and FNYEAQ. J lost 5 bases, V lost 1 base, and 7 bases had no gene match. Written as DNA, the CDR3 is TGTGCCAGCAGCTTAGGGGTACAGGGGAAAACCGGGGAGCTGTTTTTT. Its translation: CASSLGVQGKTGELFF. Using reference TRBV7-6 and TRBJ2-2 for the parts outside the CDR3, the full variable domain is GAGVSQSPRYKVTKRGQDVALRCDPISGHVSLYWYRQALGQGPEFLTYFNYEAQQDKSGLPNDRFSAERPEGSISTLTIQRTEQRDSAMYRCASSLGVQGKTGELFFGEGSRLTVL.

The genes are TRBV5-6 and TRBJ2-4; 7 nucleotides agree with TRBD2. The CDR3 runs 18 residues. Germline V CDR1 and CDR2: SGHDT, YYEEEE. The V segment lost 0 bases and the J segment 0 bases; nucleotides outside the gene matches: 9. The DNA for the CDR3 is TGTGCCAGCAGCTTGGGACTAGCTTTATACGGAGCCAAAAACATTCAGTACTTC. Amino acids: CASSLGLALYGAKNIQYF.

Written as DNA, the CDR3 is TGCAGCAGTCAGAGGGCCGATACGCAGTATTTT. Translated: CSSQRADTQYF. The gene calls are TRBV29-1 and TRBJ2-3; possibly TRBD2 for D (5 bases). There are 11 residues in the CDR3. Trimming shortened V by 8 bases and J by 6 bases, and 12 bases separated the two germline ends. Germline V lookup: CDR1 SQVTM, CDR2 ANQGSEA.

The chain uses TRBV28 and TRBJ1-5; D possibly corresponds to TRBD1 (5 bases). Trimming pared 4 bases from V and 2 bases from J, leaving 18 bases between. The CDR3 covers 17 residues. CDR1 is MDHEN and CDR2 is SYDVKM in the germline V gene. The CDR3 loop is CASSSPGGSSRNQPQHF. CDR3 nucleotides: TGTGCCAGCAGTTCTCCGGGGGGAAGTAGTCGCAATCAGCCCCAGCATTTT.

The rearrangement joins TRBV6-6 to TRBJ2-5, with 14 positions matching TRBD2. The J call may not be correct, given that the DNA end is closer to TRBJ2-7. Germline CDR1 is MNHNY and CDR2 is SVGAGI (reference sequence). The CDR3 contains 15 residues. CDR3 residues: CATGTSGGASYEQYF. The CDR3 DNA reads TGTGCCACCGGGACTAGCGGGGGCGCTTCCTACGAGCAGTACTTC.

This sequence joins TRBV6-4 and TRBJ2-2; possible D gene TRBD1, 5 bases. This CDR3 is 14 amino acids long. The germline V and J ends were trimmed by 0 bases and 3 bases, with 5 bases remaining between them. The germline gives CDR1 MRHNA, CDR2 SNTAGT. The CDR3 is CASSDSGDTGELFF. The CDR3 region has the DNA TGTGCCAGCAGTGACTCAGGGGACACCGGGGAGCTGTTTTTT.

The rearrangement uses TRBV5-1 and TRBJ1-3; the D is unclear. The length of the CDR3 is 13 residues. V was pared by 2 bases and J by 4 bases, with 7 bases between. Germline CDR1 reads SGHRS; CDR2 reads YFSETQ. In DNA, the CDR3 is TGCGCCAGCAGCTTTGAGCGAGGAAACACCATATATTTT. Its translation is CASSFERGNTIYF.

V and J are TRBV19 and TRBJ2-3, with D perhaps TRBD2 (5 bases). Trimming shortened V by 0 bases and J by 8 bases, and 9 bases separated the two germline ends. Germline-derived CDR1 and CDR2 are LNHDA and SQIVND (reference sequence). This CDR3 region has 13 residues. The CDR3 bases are TGTGCCAGTAGTATAGATCGTGAGGGTACGCAGTATTTT. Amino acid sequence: CASSIDREGTQYF.

Here the CDR3 DNA reads TGTGCCAGCAGCTTGACACCGAACTATGGCTACACCTTC. Protein product: CASSLTPNYGYTF. The rearrangement uses TRBV7-3 and TRBJ1-2; D unresolved. CDR1 is SGHTA and CDR2 is FQGTGA in the germline V gene. The CDR3 spans 13 residues. Between the trimmed V and J ends, which lost 3 bases and 2 bases, there was a span of 7 bases.

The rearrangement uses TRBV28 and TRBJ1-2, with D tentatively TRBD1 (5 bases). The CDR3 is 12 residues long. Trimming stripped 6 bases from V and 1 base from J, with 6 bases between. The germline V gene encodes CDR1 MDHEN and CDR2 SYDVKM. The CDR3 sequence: CASSGHNYGYTF. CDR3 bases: TGTGCCAGCAGCGGACATAACTATGGCTACACCTTC.

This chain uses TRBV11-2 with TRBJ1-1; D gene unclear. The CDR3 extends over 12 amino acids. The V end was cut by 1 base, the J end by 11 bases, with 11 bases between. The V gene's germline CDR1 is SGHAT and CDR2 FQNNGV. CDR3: CASSLAGMGAFF. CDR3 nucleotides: TGTGCCAGCAGCTTAGCGGGAATGGGGGCTTTCTTT.

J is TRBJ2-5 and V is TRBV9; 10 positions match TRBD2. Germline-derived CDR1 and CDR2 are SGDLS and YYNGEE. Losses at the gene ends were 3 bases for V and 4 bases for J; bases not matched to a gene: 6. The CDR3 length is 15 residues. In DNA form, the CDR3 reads TGTGCCAGCAGCGCCCTAGCGGGGGCCACAGAGACCCAGTACTTC. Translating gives CASSALAGATETQYF.

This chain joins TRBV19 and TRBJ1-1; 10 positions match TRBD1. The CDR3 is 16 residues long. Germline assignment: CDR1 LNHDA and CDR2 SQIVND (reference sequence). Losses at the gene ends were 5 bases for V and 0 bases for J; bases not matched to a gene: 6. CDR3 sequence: CASSRTGGWVNTEAFF. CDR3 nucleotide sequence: TGTGCCAGTAGTCGGACAGGGGGATGGGTGAACACTGAAGCTTTCTTT.

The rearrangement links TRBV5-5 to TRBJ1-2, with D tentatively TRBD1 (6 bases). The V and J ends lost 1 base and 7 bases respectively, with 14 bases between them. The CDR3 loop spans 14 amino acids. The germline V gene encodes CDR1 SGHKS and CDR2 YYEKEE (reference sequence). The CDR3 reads CASSLTAGASGYTF. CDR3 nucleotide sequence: TGTGCCAGCAGCTTGACGGCAGGGGCCTCTGGCTACACCTTC. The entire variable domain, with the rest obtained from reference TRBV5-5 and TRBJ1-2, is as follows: DAGVTQSPTHLIKTRGQQVTLRCSPISGHKSVSWYQQVLGQGPQFIFQYYEKEERGRGNFPDRFSARQFPNYSSELNVNALLLGDSALYLCASSLTAGASGYTFGSGTRLTVV.

CDR3: CASSGGENQPQHF. CDR3 DNA: TGTGCCAGCTCGGGGGGGGAGAATCAGCCCCAGCATTTT. The chain recombines TRBV18 with TRBJ1-5, with a possible D match to TRBD1 (5 bases). The germline V and J ends were trimmed by 6 bases and 4 bases, with 10 bases remaining between them. The CDR3 loop spans 13 amino acids. Germline V gene sequence: CDR1 KGHSH, CDR2 LQKENI.

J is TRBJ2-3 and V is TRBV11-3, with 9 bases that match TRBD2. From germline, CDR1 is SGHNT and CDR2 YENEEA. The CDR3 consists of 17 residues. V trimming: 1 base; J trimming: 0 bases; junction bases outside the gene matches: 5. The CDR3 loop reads CASSLVGGLASTDTQYF. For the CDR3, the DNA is TGTGCCAGCAGCTTAGTAGGGGGACTAGCCAGCACAGATACGCAGTATTTT.